The entry that follows covers one T cell receptor (beta chain) sequence. Deletions cut 1 base from V and 2 bases from J, with 6 bases between. Germline values: CDR1 SGHRS, CDR2 YFSETQ. The CDR3 contains 13 residues. The data were obtained in a study of blood T cell repertoires in COVID-19. Authors' processing steps: Estimates of nucleated cell counts were drawn from the amplification of reference gene primers. TCRdb keeps only in-frame clones here, not all; method: immunoSEQ multiplex PCR. The V and J calls and the clone size are those of that table, but D and trimming were determined from the DNA. The profile shows about 230,000 clones, around 81% of them singletons.

The V gene is TRBV5-1, the J gene TRBJ1-1; D gene unclear. The clonotype was recovered from a woman older than 75 with COVID-19, enrolled during active disease. Material: peripheral blood. CDR3 nucleotides: TGCGCCAGCAGCTTGATGGCTAACACTGAAGCTTTCTTT. The encoded protein is CASSLMANTEAFF.